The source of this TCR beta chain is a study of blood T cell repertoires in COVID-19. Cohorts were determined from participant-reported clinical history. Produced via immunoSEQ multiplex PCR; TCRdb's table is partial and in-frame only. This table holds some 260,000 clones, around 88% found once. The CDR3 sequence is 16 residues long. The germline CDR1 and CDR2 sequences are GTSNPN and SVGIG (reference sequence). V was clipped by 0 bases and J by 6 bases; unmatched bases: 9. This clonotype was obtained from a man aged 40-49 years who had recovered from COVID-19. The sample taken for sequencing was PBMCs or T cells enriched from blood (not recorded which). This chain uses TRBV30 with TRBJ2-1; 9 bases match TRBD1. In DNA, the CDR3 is TGTGCCTGGAGTGTTAGACCGGGACAGGGTATCAATGAGCAGTTCTTC. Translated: CAWSVRPGQGINEQFF.